The rows below give T cell receptor beta chains drawn from one sample of a study of blood T cell repertoires in COVID-19. Profiled with immunoSEQ multiplex PCR; TCRdb holds only in-frame clones, not every one. The table lists 250,000 to 300,000 clones, 88% of them singletons. Sequenced material: peripheral blood. These receptors were collected from a young woman with COVID-19, enrolled during active disease. CDR3s include the opening cysteine and the closing phenylalanine or tryptophan. Each record gives: CDR3 length, D gene, J gene, clone size, V gene, CDR3 DNA, CDR3 protein. D genes are given only for firm matches. Not every row has a clone size; where given, it reads once, few, many or a size class.

>15|NA|TRBJ2-3|NA|TRBV11-2
TGTGCCAGCAGCTTAGTTTCTAGCATTCCAGATACGCAGTATTTT
CASSLVSSIPDTQYF
>15|NA|TRBJ2-7|NA|TRBV5-1
TGCGCCAGCAGCCGAGAAGGGGCCGTTTCCTACGAGCAGTACTTC
CASSREGAVSYEQYF
>18|NA|TRBJ2-1|once|TRBV19
TGTGCCAGTAGTATAGCGGGCGGGTCACTTAGCTCCTACAATGAGCAGTTCTTC
CASSIAGGSLSSYNEQFF
>16|NA|TRBJ1-1|NA|TRBV10-3
TGTGCCATCAGTGATTCCGGTAGAGGGAGGAACACTGAAGCTTTCTTT
CAISDSGRGRNTEAFF
>15|NA|TRBJ2-6|NA|TRBV6-2/TRBV6-3
TGTGCCAGCAGTTACAGACACTCTGGGGCCAACGTCCTGACTTTC
CASSYRHSGANVLTF
>12|TRBD1|TRBJ1-2|NA|TRBV6-5
TGTGCCAGCACGAAAACAGGGGTAGGCTACACCTTC
CASTKTGVGYTF
>19|TRBD2|TRBJ2-2|NA|TRBV27
TGTGCCAGCAGTTCCACTGCGGGTGGACTAGCGGGAGTCGCCGGGGAGCTGTTTTTT
CASSSTAGGLAGVAGELFF
>15|TRBD1|TRBJ1-6|NA|TRBV28
TGTGCCAGCACCCCGGGGACAGGGGGGAATTCACCCCTCCACTTT
CASTPGTGGNSPLHF
>13|NA|TRBJ2-1|NA|TRBV10-2
TGCGCCAGCAGTGAAGGAGTCCTCAATGAGCAGTTCTTC
CASSEGVLNEQFF
>13|NA|TRBJ2-7|NA|TRBV28
TGTGCCAGCAAGAGCGGCGGAACCTACGAGCAGTACTTC
CASKSGGTYEQYF
>14|TRBD2|TRBJ2-4|NA|TRBV2
TGTGCCAGCAGGGGGACTAGCGGGAGGGGCATTCAGTACTTC
CASRGTSGRGIQYF
>17|NA|TRBJ2-2|few|TRBV30
TGTGCCTGGAGAGGGGACTTTGGCCAGGGAGGAACCGGGGAGCTGTTTTTT
CAWRGDFGQGGTGELFF
>12|TRBD2|TRBJ2-5|NA|TRBV28
TGTGCCAGCGCGGGAGGGGGAGAGACCCAGTACTTC
CASAGGGETQYF
>13|TRBD1|TRBJ1-6|once|TRBV30
TGTGCCTGGGTAACAGGGGCCGGGTCACCCCTCCACTTT
CAWVTGAGSPLHF
>15|NA|TRBJ1-2|NA|TRBV10-1
TGCGCCAGCAGTGACGATATCACGGGTAACAGGGGCTACACCTTC
CASSDDITGNRGYTF
>15|NA|TRBJ2-3|NA|TRBV7-9
TGTGCCAGCAGCCAACCATCGGACTCTACAGATACGCAGTATTTT
CASSQPSDSTDTQYF
>15|TRBD1|TRBJ2-1|NA|TRBV6-4
TGTGCCAGCAGTGATGGACAGGGATCCTACAATGAGCAGTTCTTC
CASSDGQGSYNEQFF
>15|TRBD1|TRBJ2-5|NA|TRBV5-6
TGTGCCAGCAGCTACCGACAGGGCTTGGAAGAGACCCAGTACTTC
CASSYRQGLEETQYF
>15|NA|TRBJ2-7|few|TRBV4-1
TGCGCCAGCAGCCAAGAGCACAGGGATCTCCCCGAGCAGTACTTC
CASSQEHRDLPEQYF
>14|NA|TRBJ1-2|NA|TRBV7-9
TGTGCCAGCCCACCGGAACATGGAGGGGATGGCTACACCTTC
CASPPEHGGDGYTF
>15|TRBD1|TRBJ1-2|NA|TRBV30
TGTGCCTGGAGCCCGTTAGGTGAGGGGGCGCCTGGCTACACCTTC
CAWSPLGEGAPGYTF
>15|NA|TRBJ1-5|NA|TRBV19
TGTGCCAGTAGTATAGATCGGGGGAACAATCAGCCCCAGCATTTT
CASSIDRGNNQPQHF